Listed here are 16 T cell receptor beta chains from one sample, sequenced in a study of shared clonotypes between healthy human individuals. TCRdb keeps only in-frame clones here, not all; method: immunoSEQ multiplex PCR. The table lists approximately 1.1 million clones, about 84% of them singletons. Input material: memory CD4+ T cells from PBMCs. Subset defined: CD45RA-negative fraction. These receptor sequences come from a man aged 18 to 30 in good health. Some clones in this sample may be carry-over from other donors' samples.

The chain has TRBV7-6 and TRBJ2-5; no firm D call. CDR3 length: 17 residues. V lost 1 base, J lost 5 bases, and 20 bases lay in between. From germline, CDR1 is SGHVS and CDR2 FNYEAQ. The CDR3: CASSLGVVNGHGETQYF. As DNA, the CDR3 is TGTGCCAGCAGCTTAGGAGTGGTCAACGGCCACGGGGAGACCCAGTACTTC.

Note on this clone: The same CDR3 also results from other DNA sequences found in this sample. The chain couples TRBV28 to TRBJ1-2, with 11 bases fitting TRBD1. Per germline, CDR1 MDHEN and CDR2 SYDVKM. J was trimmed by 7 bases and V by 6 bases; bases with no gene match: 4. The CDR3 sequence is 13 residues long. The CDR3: CASSPGTGGGYTF. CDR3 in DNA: TGTGCCAGCAGCCCTGGGACAGGGGGTGGCTACACCTTC.

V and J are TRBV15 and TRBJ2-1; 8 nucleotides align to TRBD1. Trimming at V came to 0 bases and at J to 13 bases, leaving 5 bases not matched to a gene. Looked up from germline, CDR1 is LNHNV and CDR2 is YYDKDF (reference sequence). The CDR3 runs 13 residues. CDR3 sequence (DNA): TGTGCCACCAGCAGAGACAGGGGGCAAGGTCAGTTCTTC. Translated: CATSRDRGQGQFF.

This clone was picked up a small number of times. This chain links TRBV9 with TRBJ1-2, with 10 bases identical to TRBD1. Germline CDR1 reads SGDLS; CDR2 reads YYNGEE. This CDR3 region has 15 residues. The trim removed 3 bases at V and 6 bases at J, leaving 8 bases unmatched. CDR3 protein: CASSAWDRGDNGYTF. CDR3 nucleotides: TGTGCCAGCAGCGCCTGGGACAGGGGAGATAATGGCTACACCTTC.

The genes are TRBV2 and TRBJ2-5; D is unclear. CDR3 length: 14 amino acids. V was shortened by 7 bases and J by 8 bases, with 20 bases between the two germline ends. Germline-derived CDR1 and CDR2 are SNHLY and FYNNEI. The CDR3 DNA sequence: TGTGCCAGCACTACAGTCGCTCCACCTCGAACCCAGTACTTC. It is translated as CASTTVAPPRTQYF.

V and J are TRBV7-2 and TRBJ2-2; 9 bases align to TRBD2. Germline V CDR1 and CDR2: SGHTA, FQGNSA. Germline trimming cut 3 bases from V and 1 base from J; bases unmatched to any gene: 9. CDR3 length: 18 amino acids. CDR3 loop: CASSLTLLAGVNTGELFF. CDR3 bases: TGTGCCAGCAGCTTGACATTACTAGCGGGCGTGAACACCGGGGAGCTGTTTTTT.

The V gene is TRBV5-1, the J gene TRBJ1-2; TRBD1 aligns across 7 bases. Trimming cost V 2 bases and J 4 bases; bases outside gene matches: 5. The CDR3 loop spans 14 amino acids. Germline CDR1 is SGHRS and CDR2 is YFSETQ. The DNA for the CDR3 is TGCGCCAGCAGCTTATCACAGGGGTCCTATGGCTACACCTTC. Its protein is CASSLSQGSYGYTF.

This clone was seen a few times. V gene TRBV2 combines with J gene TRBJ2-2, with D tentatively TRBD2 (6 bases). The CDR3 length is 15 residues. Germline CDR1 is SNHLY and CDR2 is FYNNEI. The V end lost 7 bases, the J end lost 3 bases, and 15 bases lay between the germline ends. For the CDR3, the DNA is TGTGCCAGCATATTACAAGGGACTGACACCGGGGAGCTGTTTTTT. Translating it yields CASILQGTDTGELFF.

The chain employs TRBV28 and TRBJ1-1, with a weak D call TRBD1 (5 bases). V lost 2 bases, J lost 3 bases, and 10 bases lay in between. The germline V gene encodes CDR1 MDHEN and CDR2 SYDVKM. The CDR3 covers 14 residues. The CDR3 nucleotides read TGTGCCAGCAGTTTAGTGACAGTTTACACTGAAGCTTTCTTT. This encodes CASSLVTVYTEAFF.

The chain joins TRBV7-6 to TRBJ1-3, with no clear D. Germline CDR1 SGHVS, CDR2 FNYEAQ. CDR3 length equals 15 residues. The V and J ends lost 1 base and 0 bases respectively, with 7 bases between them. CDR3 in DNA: TGTGCCAGCAGCTTAGGGACGATCTCTGGAAACACCATATATTTT. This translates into CASSLGTISGNTIYF. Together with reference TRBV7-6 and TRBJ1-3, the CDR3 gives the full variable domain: GAGVSQSPRYKVTKRGQDVALRCDPISGHVSLYWYRQALGQGPEFLTYFNYEAQQDKSGLPNDRFSAERPEGSISTLTIQRTEQRDSAMYRCASSLGTISGNTIYFGEGSWLTVV.

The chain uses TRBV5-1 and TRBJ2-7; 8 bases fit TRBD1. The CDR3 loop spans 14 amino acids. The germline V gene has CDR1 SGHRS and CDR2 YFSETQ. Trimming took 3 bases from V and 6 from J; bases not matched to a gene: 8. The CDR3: CASSWGQVPGEQYF. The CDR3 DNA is TGCGCCAGCAGCTGGGGACAGGTACCGGGCGAGCAGTACTTC.

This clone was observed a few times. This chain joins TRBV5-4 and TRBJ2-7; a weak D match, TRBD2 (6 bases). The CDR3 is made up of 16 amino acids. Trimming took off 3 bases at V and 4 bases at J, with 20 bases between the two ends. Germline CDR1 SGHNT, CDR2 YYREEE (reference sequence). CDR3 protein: CASSSPPGLSSYEQYF. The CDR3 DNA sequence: TGTGCCAGCAGCTCTCCTCCGGGACTGTCTTCATACGAGCAGTACTTC.

CDR3 nucleotide sequence: TGTGCCAGTAGTCGAACAGGAGCTAACTATGGCTACACCTTC. It encodes CASSRTGANYGYTF. The chain combines TRBV19 with TRBJ1-2, with a weak D call TRBD1 (5 bases). The CDR3 consists of 14 residues. The ends were cut back, 5 bases at V and 0 bases at J, with 10 bases in the middle. From germline, CDR1 is LNHDA and CDR2 SQIVND (reference sequence).

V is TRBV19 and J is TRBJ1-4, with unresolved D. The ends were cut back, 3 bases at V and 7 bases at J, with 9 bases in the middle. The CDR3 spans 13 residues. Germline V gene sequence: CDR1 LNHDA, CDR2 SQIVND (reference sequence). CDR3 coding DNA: TGTGCCAGTAGTATCACGGTCCTTGAAAAACTGTTTTTT. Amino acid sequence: CASSITVLEKLFF. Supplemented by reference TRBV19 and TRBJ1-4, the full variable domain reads DGGITQSPKYLFRKEGQNVTLSCEQNLNHDAMYWYRQDPGQGLRLIYYSQIVNDFQKGDIAEGYSVSREKKESFPLTVTSAQKNPTAFYLCASSITVLEKLFFGSGTQLSVL.

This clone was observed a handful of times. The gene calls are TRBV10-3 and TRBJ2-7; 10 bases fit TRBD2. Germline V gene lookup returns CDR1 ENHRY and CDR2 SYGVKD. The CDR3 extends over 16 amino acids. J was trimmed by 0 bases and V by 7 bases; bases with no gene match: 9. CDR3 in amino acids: CAITASGSSSSYEQYF. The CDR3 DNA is TGTGCCATCACCGCTAGCGGGAGCTCAAGCTCCTACGAGCAGTACTTC.

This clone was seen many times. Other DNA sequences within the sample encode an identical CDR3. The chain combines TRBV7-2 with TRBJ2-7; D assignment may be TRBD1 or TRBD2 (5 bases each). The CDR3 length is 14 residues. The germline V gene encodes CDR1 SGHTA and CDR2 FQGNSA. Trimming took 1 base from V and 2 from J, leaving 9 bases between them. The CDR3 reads CASSLGDGTYEQYF. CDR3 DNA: TGTGCCAGCAGCTTAGGGGACGGGACCTACGAGCAGTACTTC.